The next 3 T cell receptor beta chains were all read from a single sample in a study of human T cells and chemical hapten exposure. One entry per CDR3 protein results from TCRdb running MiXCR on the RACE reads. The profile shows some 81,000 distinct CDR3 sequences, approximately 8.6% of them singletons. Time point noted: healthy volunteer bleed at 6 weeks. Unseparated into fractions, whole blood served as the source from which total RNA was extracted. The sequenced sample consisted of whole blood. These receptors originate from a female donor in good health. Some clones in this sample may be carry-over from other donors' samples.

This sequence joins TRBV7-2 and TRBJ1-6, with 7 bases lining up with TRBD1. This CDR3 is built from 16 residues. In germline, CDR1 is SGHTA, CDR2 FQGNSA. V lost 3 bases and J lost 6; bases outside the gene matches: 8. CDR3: CASSLNPTGCNSPLHF. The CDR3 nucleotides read TGTGCCAGCAGCTTGAATCCGACAGGGTGTAATTCACCCCTCCACTTT.

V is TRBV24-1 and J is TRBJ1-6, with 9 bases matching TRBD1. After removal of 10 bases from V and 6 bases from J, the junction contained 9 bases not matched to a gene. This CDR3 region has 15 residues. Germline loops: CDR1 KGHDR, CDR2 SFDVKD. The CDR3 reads CATTPRDRANSPLHF. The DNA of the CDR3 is TGTGCCACTACGCCCCGGGACAGGGCTAATTCACCCCTCCACTTT.

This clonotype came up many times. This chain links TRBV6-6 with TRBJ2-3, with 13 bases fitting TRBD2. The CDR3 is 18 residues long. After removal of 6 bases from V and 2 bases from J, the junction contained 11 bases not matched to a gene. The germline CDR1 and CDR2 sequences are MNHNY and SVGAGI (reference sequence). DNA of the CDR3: TGTGCCAGCAGCGCCGCCCGACTAGCGGGGGGACCCACAGATACGCAGTATTTT. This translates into CASSAARLAGGPTDTQYF.